This entry lists 18 T cell receptor beta chains sequenced from one sample in a study of blood T cells in healthy people across ages. For the second PCR, which ran for about 7 to 12 cycles, a sample-barcoded 5' primer and a J-beta primer mix were used. Via MiXCR, TCRdb re-called the 5' RACE reads, giving one row per CDR3 protein. The sample has roughly 560,000 distinct CDR3 sequences; under 30% are singletons. The sample was also reused in another study, on T cells of mothers and their children.

Material for sequencing was blood. These receptors came from a boy younger than 18 in good health.

The chain uses TRBV28 and TRBJ1-2; TRBD1 aligns across 10 bases. The germline gives CDR1 MDHEN, CDR2 SYDVKM. The CDR3 is 14 residues long. With 4 bases clipped from V and 6 bases from J, the junction kept 5 bases outside the gene matches. The CDR3 is CASSSGQGPHGYTF. The CDR3 nucleotides are TGTGCCAGCAGTTCGGGACAGGGGCCCCATGGCTACACCTTC.

The chain uses TRBV5-4 and TRBJ2-5; 7 nucleotides align to TRBD2. CDR3 length: 15 residues. The ends lost 9 bases at V and 5 bases at J; junction bases unmatched: 16. Germline values: CDR1 SGHNT, CDR2 YYREEE (reference sequence). In DNA, the CDR3 is TGTGCCACCTACACAAAAGCTAGCGGAGGCGAGACCCAGTACTTC. Protein: CATYTKASGGETQYF.

The sample holds a few counts of this clonotype. The rearrangement uses TRBV6-2 or TRBV6-3 and TRBJ2-7; 7 bases are shared with TRBD2. The CDR3 has 15 residues. CDR1 MNHEY and CDR2 SVGEGT come from the germline V gene. Trimming took 8 bases from V and 7 from J; bases not matched to a gene: 17. CDR3 residues: CASRSRLARGGEQYF. CDR3 bases: TGTGCCAGCCGTTCCCGACTAGCCCGGGGAGGTGAGCAGTACTTC.

The V gene is TRBV18, the J gene TRBJ1-2, with D unresolved. Trimming shortened V by 4 bases and J by 0 bases, and 12 bases separated the two germline ends. The CDR3 has 15 residues. Per germline, CDR1 KGHSH and CDR2 LQKENI. The CDR3 here is CASSLDQLPNYGYTF. The CDR3 bases are TGTGCCAGCTCACTCGACCAGCTGCCTAACTATGGCTACACCTTC.

The V call is TRBV5-6, the J call TRBJ2-1; possibly TRBD1 or TRBD2 for D (5 bases each). In germline, CDR1 is SGHDT, CDR2 YYEEEE. The CDR3 is 18 residues long. The V end lost 1 base, the J end lost 8 bases, and 25 bases lay between the germline ends. The CDR3 spells CASSLYSGTVLTLHEQFF. The CDR3 DNA reads as TGTGCCAGCAGCTTGTATTCGGGGACCGTCCTAACATTGCATGAGCAGTTCTTC.

This clonotype was recorded a few times. The chain carries TRBV7-2 and TRBJ2-5; D remains unclear. Germline V CDR1 and CDR2: SGHTA, FQGNSA. V was cut by 4 bases and J by 2 bases, with 14 bases left in between. The CDR3 sequence is 15 residues long. This chain's CDR3 is CASSSRLIQQETQYF. Written as DNA, the CDR3 is TGTGCCAGCAGCTCCCGTCTTATCCAGCAAGAGACCCAGTACTTC. Full variable domain (outside the CDR3, taken from reference TRBV7-2 and TRBJ2-5): GAGVSQSPSNKVTEKGKDVELRCDPISGHTALYWYRQSLGQGLEFLIYFQGNSAPDKSGLPSDRFSAERTGGSVSTLTIQRTQQEDSAVYLCASSSRLIQQETQYFGPGTRLLVL.

This clonotype was seen a handful of times. The chain has TRBV7-6 and TRBJ2-7, with D maybe TRBD1 (5 bases). V was clipped by 4 bases and J by 9 bases, with 13 bases between them. There are 12 residues in the CDR3. Germline lookup yields CDR1 SGHVS and CDR2 FNYEAQ. The chain's CDR3 is CASSSLGDVQYF. The CDR3 DNA is TGTGCCAGCAGCTCGCTAGGGGATGTGCAGTACTTC.

A note on this clonotype: Its ends do not fully match the called genes, so a read error is possible. V gene TRBV3-1 combines with J gene TRBJ2-3; D is perhaps TRBD2 (5 bases). Germline V gives CDR1 LGHDT, CDR2 YNNKEL (reference sequence). The CDR3 has 12 residues. The CDR3 reads CASSQGFLARNF. For the CDR3, the DNA is TGTGCCAGCAGCCAAGGTTTTCTAGCCAGGAATTTT.

The rearrangement uses TRBV6-2 or TRBV6-3 and TRBJ2-1; D gene uncertain. The CDR3 extends over 10 amino acids. Germline V gene sequence: CDR1 MNHEY, CDR2 SVGEGT. Trimming shortened V by 8 bases and J by 6 bases, and 5 bases separated the two germline ends. DNA of the CDR3: TGTGCCAGCGAAGGCAATGAGCAGTTCTTC. It specifies CASEGNEQFF.

This clonotype appeared a few times. The V call is TRBV12-3 or TRBV12-4, the J call TRBJ1-6; possible D gene TRBD1, 5 bases. The CDR3 runs to 14 residues. Trimming took off 4 bases at V and 7 bases at J, with 11 bases between the two ends. CDR3 region: CASSSRQTNSPLHF. DNA for the CDR3: TGTGCCAGCAGTTCGAGACAGACCAATTCACCCCTCCACTTT.

In its sample, this clonotype was seen once. This chain joins TRBV12-3 or TRBV12-4 and TRBJ1-2; unclear D gene. The CDR3 extends over 15 amino acids. V was shortened by 0 bases and J by 3 bases, with 11 bases between the two germline ends. CDR3 in DNA: TGTGCCAGCAGTTTAGCGCTTGGGGTGGACTATGGCTACACCTTC. This translates into CASSLALGVDYGYTF.

DNA of the CDR3: TGTGCCAGCAGCGAACCTATTAAAACTCTGAGCTCTGGAAACACCATATATTTT. It encodes CASSEPIKTLSSGNTIYF. The chain links TRBV7-8 to TRBJ1-3; D remains unclear. Germline V gene lookup returns CDR1 SGHVS and CDR2 FQNEAQ. V gave up 5 bases and J gave up 0 bases, with 20 bases separating them. The length of the CDR3 is 18 residues.

This clonotype was counted ten times or more. This rearrangement joins TRBV6-1 to TRBJ1-3, with D possibly TRBD1 on 5 matching bases. The CDR3 length is 16 residues. The V gene lost 1 base and the J gene lost 0 bases, with 10 bases spanning the gap. Germline V CDR1 and CDR2: MNHNS, SASEGT. The CDR3 here is CASSEEGVFSGNTIYF. The CDR3 coding sequence is TGTGCCAGCAGTGAAGAAGGGGTTTTCTCTGGAAACACCATATATTTT.

In this sample, this clonotype turned up a few times. The rearrangement uses TRBV6-5 and TRBJ2-7; D uncertain. V was cut by 2 bases and J by 2 bases, with 10 bases left in between. The germline V gene encodes CDR1 MNHEY and CDR2 SVGAGI. The CDR3 spans 14 residues. The CDR3 nucleotides are TGTGCCAGCAGTTACGGCAGCCAGACCTACGAGCAGTACTTC. Protein product: CASSYGSQTYEQYF.

This clonotype was recorded a few times. The J gene is TRBJ1-6, the V gene TRBV20-1; D possibly corresponds to TRBD1 (5 bases). The germline V gene has CDR1 DFQATT and CDR2 SNEGSKA (reference sequence). V lost 1 base, J lost 7 bases, and 14 bases lay in between. This CDR3 comprises 15 residues. The CDR3 coding sequence is TGCAGTGCTAGAGTGGGTTCGCGGGGGAATTCACCCCTCCACTTT. Its protein product is CSARVGSRGNSPLHF.

Only a few counts were recorded for this clonotype. This chain joins TRBV12-3 or TRBV12-4 and TRBJ1-1; no definite D call. The V and J ends lost 2 bases and 2 bases respectively, with 9 bases between them. This CDR3 is built from 14 residues. The CDR3 DNA follows: TGTGCCAGCAGTTTATCGGCCGGAAACACTGAAGCTTTCTTT. Translating gives CASSLSAGNTEAFF.

This chain uses TRBV18 with TRBJ2-7; 7 nucleotides agree with TRBD1. CDR1 and CDR2 (germline): KGHSH, LQKENI. This CDR3 contains 15 residues. The J segment lost 0 bases and the V segment lost 3 bases, leaving 5 bases of the junction unmatched. The CDR3 loop reads CASSPTGDPSYEQYF. CDR3 sequence (DNA): TGTGCCAGCTCACCTACAGGGGATCCCTCCTACGAGCAGTACTTC.

The chain couples TRBV20-1 to TRBJ1-5; 12 positions agree with TRBD1. V trimming: 4 bases; J trimming: 7 bases; junction bases outside the gene matches: 11. The CDR3 has 16 amino acids. Per germline, CDR1 DFQATT and CDR2 SNEGSKA (reference sequence). The CDR3 DNA is TGCAGTGCTAAAGTACGGGACAGGGGGCGCGGGCAGCCCCAGCATTTT. It translates to CSAKVRDRGRGQPQHF.